What follows is one T cell receptor (beta chain) and its context. Its antigen is still unknown. The data stem from a study of immune cell composition in non-small cell lung cancer. V was pared by 1 base and J by 6 bases, with 5 bases between. This CDR3 is built from 12 residues. In germline, CDR1 is SGHTS, CDR2 YDEGEE. Generated by immunoSEQ multiplex PCR, the TCRdb table keeps only in-frame clones and is missing some. The table lists about 2,500 clones, approximately 78% of them singletons, with approximately 10% in the top ten. Whole-study results and caveats: It was not proven that tumour-reactive clones equal dominant tumour-associated clones.

The V gene is TRBV5-8, the J gene TRBJ1-5; no reliable D call. The receptor was derived from a human donor with non-small cell lung cancer. Specimen: lung tumor tissue. In DNA form, the CDR3 reads TGTGCCAGCAGCTTGTACGGTCAGCCCCAGCATTTT. Its protein is CASSLYGQPQHF.